The 6 T cell receptor beta chains presented below share a single source sample, sequenced in a study of blood T cell repertoires in COVID-19. The data were produced by immunoSEQ multiplex PCR, yet TCRdb's version contains in-frame clones alone and is incomplete. Here the sample spans more than 200,000 clones, 86% being singletons. The material sequenced was peripheral blood. Every receptor here comes from a man aged 30 to 39 with active or convalescent COVID-19.

This clone has more than one count but fewer than ten. One end of the junction fails to match germline, which may point to a read error. V usage is TRBV6-4 and J usage is TRBJ1-4; D is ambiguous. Germline CDR1 is MRHNA and CDR2 is SNTAGT. The length of the CDR3 is 9 residues. DNA for the CDR3: TGTGCCAGCAGTGAAATGGGCACTTTT. Amino acids: CASSEMGTF.

The chain has TRBV10-3 and TRBJ1-1, with D possibly being TRBD1 (5 bases). Germline V CDR1 and CDR2: ENHRY, SYGVKD. This CDR3 has 16 amino acids. The V end was cut by 2 bases, the J end by 3 bases, with 16 bases between. The CDR3 here is CAISERGSQGDTEAFF. CDR3 sequence (DNA): TGTGCCATCAGTGAGAGGGGTTCGCAGGGTGACACTGAAGCTTTCTTT.

V and J are TRBV6-5 and TRBJ2-7, with 8 bases matching TRBD2. The junction had 10 bases not matched to a gene; V was cut back by 6 bases and J by 6 bases. Germline loops: CDR1 MNHEY, CDR2 SVGAGI. The CDR3 length is 14 residues. The CDR3 sequence: CASRLLAGGSEQYF. The CDR3 region has the DNA TGTGCCAGCAGACTCTTGGCGGGGGGCTCCGAGCAGTACTTC.

CDR3 region: CASGEGTSGAQETQYF. DNA of the CDR3: TGTGCCAGCGGGGAGGGGACTAGCGGGGCACAAGAGACCCAGTACTTC. The chain carries TRBV27 and TRBJ2-5, with 13 bases that match TRBD2. The CDR3 is made up of 16 amino acids. Germline CDR1 and CDR2: MNHEY and SMNVEV (reference sequence). V lost 8 bases to trimming and J lost 2 bases; unmatched junction nucleotides: 8.

This clone was recorded once. CDR3 region: CASSQGTGGRYSNQPQHF. CDR3 in DNA: TGTGCCAGCAGCCAAGGGACAGGGGGCCGGTATAGCAATCAGCCCCAGCATTTT. The genes are TRBV3-1 (or the pseudogene TRBV3-2) and TRBJ1-5; 11 positions agree with TRBD1. V trimming: 1 base; J trimming: 0 bases; junction bases outside the gene matches: 5. The CDR3 is 18 residues long. Looked up from germline, CDR1 is LGHDT and CDR2 is YNNKEL (reference sequence).

The chain uses TRBV27 and TRBJ1-1, with 10 bases aligning to TRBD1. After removal of 10 bases from V and 11 bases from J, the junction contained 16 bases not matched to a gene. There are 14 residues in the CDR3. Germline loops: CDR1 MNHEY, CDR2 SMNVEV (reference sequence). CDR3 residues: CATGRDRGPSPAFF. The DNA of the CDR3 is TGTGCCACCGGACGGGACAGGGGTCCGTCTCCGGCTTTCTTT.